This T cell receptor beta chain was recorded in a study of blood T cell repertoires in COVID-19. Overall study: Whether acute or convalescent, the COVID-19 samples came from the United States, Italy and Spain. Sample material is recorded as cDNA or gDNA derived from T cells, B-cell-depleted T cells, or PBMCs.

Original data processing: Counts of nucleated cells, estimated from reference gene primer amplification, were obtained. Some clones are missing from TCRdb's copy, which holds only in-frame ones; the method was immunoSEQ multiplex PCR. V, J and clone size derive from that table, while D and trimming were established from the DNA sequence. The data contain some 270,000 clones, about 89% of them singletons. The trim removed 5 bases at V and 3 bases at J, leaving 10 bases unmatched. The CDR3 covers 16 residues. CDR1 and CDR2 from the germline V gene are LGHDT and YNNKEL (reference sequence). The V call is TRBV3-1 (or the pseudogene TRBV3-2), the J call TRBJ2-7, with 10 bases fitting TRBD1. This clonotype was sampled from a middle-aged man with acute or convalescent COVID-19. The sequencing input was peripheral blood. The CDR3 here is CASSDRPGTGDYEQYF. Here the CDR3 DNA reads TGTGCCAGCAGCGACCGTCCCGGGACAGGGGACTACGAGCAGTACTTC.